Presented here are 4 T cell receptor beta chains from one specimen sequenced in a study of CD8+ T cells in alopecia areata. Treatment described: oral pan-JAK inhibitor, 5-10 mg twice daily. Investigators isolated RNA and reverse transcribed it into cDNA to act as the sequencing template. The method was immunoSEQ multiplex PCR; TCRdb's version includes in-frame clones alone and lacks a portion of them. The sample carries some 110,000 clones, roughly three fifths recorded once. The material sequenced was CD8+ T cells sorted from blood, taken at week 24, from a patient treated with tofacitinib. The origin of the receptors is a human donor with alopecia areata.

In this sample, this clone turned up a few times. The chain employs TRBV6-5 and TRBJ2-7, with 7 bases lining up with TRBD1. The trim removed 7 bases at V and 3 bases at J, leaving 9 bases unmatched. Germline CDR1 is MNHEY and CDR2 is SVGAGI. The CDR3 totals 14 residues. This chain's CDR3 is CASTPRQGRYEQYF. The CDR3 DNA sequence: TGTGCCAGCACTCCTCGACAGGGACGCTACGAGCAGTACTTC.

This chain links TRBV7-8 with TRBJ2-1; D is possibly TRBD1 (5 bases). V lost 2 bases and J lost 8, with 13 bases in between. The germline gives CDR1 SGHVS, CDR2 FQNEAQ. The CDR3 consists of 14 residues. This CDR3 is CASSLLSRAHEQFF. The CDR3 nucleotides read TGTGCCAGCAGCTTATTATCCAGGGCCCATGAGCAGTTCTTC. The complete variable domain, with remaining parts taken from reference TRBV7-8 and TRBJ2-1, reads GAGVSQSPRYKVAKRGQDVALRCDPISGHVSLFWYQQALGQGPEFLTYFQNEAQLDKSGLPSDRFFAERPEGSVSTLKIQRTQQEDSAVYLCASSLLSRAHEQFFGPGTRLTVL.

This chain joins TRBV4-1 and TRBJ2-5; possibly TRBD1 or TRBD2 for D (6 bases each). The CDR3 is made up of 17 amino acids. Germline V gene data show CDR1 as MGHRA and CDR2 as YSYEKL. V lost 0 bases, J lost 4 bases, and 18 bases lay in between. The CDR3 DNA is TGCGCCAGCAGCCAAGACCCTCGGACGGGGGCTCGAGAGACCCAGTACTTC. Translated: CASSQDPRTGARETQYF.

This clone turned up a few times. The chain carries TRBV9 and TRBJ2-7, with 11 bases fitting TRBD2. Germline V gene sequence: CDR1 SGDLS, CDR2 YYNGEE. The J segment lost 4 bases and the V segment lost 0 bases, leaving 3 bases of the junction unmatched. CDR3 length equals 15 residues. The CDR3 loop reads CASSVALAGEYEQYF. As DNA, the CDR3 is TGTGCCAGCAGCGTAGCACTAGCGGGGGAGTACGAGCAGTACTTC. The full variable domain, its missing parts supplied by reference TRBV9 and TRBJ2-7, is DSGVTQTPKHLITATGQRVTLRCSPRSGDLSVYWYQQSLDQGLQFLIQYYNGEERAKGNILERFSAQQFPDLHSELNLSSLELGDSALYFCASSVALAGEYEQYFGPGTRLTVT.